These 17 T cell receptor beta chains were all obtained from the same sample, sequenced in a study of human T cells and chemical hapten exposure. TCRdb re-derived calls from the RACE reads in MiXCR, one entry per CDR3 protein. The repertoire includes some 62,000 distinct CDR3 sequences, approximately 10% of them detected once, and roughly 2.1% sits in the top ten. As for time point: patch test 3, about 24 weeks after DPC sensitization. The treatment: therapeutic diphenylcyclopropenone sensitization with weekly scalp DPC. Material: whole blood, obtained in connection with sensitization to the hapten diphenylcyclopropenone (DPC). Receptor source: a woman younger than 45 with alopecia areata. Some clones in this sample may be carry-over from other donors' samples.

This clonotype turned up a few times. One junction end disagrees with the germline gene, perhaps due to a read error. The CDR3 protein is CASSVDSTLHF. The CDR3 DNA is TGTGCCAGTAGTGTAGATTCGACCCTCCACTTT. The rearrangement uses TRBV19 and TRBJ1-6; D unresolved. Germline CDR1 LNHDA, CDR2 SQIVND (reference sequence). The CDR3 contains 11 residues.

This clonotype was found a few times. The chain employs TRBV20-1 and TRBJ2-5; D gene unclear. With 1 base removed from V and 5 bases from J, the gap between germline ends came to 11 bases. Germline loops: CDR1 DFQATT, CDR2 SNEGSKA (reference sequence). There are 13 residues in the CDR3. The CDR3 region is CSARVPGGETQYF. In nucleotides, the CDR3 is TGCAGTGCTAGAGTCCCGGGTGGGGAGACCCAGTACTTC.

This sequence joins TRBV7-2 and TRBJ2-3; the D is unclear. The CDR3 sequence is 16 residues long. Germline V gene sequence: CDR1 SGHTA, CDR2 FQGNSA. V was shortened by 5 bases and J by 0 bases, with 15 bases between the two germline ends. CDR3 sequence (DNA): TGTGCCAGCAGCGCCGGTGAGTGGGCTAGCACAGATACGCAGTATTTT. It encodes CASSAGEWASTDTQYF.

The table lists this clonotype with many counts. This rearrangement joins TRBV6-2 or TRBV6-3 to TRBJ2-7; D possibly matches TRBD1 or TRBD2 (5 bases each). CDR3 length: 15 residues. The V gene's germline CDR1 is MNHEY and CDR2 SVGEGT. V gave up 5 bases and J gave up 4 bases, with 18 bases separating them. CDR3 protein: CASSIRDLGRYEQYF. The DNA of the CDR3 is TGTGCCAGCAGTATTCGGGACCTTGGTCGGTACGAGCAGTACTTC.

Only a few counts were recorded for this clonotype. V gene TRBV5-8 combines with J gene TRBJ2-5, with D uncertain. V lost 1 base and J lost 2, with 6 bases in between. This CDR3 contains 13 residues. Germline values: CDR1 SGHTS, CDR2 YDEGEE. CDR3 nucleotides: TGTGCCAGCAGCTTGACTAATCAAGAGACCCAGTACTTC. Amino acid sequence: CASSLTNQETQYF. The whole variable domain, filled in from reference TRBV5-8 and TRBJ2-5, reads EAGVTQSPTHLIKTRGQQATLRCSPISGHTSVYWYQQALGLGLQFLLWYDEGEERNRGNFPPRFSGRQFPNYSSELNVNALELEDSALYLCASSLTNQETQYFGPGTRLLVL.

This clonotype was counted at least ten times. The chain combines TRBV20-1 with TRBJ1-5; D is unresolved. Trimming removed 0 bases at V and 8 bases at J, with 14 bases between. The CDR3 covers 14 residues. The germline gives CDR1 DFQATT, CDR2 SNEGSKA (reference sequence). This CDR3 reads CSARDPSKIEPQHF. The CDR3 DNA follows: TGCAGTGCTAGAGATCCAAGTAAAATTGAGCCCCAGCATTTT.

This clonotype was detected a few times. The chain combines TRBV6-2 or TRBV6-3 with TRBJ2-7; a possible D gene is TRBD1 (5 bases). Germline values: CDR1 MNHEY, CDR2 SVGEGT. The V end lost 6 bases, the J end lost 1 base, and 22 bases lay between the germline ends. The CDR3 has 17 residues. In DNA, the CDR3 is TGTGCCAGCAGACAAGCCCTCCAGGGCGCCCTATCCTACGAGCAGTACTTC. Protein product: CASRQALQGALSYEQYF.

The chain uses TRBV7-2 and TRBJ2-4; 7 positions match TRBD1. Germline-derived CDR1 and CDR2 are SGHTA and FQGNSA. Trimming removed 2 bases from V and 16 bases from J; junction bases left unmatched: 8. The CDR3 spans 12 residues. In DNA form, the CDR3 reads TGTGCCAGCAGCTTAATGGGGACAGATCCTTACTTC. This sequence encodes CASSLMGTDPYF.

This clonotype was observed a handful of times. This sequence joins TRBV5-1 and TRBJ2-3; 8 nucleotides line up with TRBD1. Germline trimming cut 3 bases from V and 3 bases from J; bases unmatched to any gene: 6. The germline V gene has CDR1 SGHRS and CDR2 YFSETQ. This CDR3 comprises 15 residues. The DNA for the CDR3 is TGCGCCAGCAGCTCCGCAGGGGGCTTAACAGATACGCAGTATTTT. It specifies CASSSAGGLTDTQYF.

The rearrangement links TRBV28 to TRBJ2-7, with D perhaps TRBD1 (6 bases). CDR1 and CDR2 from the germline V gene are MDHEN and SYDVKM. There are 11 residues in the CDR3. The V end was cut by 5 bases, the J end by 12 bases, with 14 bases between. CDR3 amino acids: CASSPDRITYF. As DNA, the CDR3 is TGTGCCAGCAGTCCCGACAGGATTACGTACTTC.

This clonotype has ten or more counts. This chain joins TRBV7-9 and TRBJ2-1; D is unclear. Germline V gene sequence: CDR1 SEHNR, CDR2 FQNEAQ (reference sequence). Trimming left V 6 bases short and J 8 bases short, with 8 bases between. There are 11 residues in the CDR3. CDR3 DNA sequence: TGTGCCAGCAGTTTTAAGGATGAGCAGTTCTTC. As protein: CASSFKDEQFF.

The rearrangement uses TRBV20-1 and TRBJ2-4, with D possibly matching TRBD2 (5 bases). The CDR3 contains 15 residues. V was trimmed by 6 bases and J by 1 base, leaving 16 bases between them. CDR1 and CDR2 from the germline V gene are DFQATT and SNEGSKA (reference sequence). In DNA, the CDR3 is TGCAGTGCAGTCCTATCCTCGGGGGCCAAAAACATTCAGTACTTC. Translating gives CSAVLSSGAKNIQYF.

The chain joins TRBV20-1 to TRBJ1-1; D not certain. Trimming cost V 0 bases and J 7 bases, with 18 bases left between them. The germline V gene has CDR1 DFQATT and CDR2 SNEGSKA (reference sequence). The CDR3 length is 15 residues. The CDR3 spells CSARDLQGSYNEAFF. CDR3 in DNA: TGCAGTGCTAGAGATCTGCAAGGGTCCTATAATGAAGCTTTCTTT.

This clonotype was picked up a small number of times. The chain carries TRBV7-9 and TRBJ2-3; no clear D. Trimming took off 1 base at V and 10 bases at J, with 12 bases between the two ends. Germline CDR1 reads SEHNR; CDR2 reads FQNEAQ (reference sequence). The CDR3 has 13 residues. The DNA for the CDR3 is TGTGCCAGCAGCTTAGTTCCCAGTGTCTCGCAGTATTTT. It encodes CASSLVPSVSQYF. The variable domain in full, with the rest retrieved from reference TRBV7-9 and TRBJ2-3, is DTGVSQNPRHKITKRGQNVTFRCDPISEHNRLYWYRQTLGQGPEFLTYFQNEAQLEKSRLLSDRFSAERPKGSFSTLEIQRTEQGDSAMYLCASSLVPSVSQYFGPGTRLTVL.

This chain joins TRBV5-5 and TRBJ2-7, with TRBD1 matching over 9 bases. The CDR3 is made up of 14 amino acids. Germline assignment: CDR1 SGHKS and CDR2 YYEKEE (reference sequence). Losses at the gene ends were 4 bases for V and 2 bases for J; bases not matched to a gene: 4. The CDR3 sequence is CASSTGQGPYEQYF. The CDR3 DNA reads TGTGCCAGCAGCACAGGACAGGGGCCCTACGAGCAGTACTTC.

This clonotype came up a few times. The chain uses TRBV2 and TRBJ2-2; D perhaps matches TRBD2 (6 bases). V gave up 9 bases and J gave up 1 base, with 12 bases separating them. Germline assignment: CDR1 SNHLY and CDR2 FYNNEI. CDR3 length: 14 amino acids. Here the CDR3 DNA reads TGTGCCAGTACCGGGACTGTGAACACCGGGGAGCTGTTTTTT. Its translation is CASTGTVNTGELFF. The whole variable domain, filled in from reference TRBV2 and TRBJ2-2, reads EPEVTQTPSHQVTQMGQEVILRCVPISNHLYFYWYRQILGQKVEFLVSFYNNEISEKSEIFDDQFSVERPDGSNFTLKIRSTKLEDSAMYFCASTGTVNTGELFFGEGSRLTVL.

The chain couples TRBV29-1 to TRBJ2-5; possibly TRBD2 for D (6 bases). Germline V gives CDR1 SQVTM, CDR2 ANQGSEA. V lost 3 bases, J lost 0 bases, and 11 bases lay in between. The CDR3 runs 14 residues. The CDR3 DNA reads TGCAGCGTTGATTGGGGGGACTACCAAGAGACCCAGTACTTC. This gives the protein CSVDWGDYQETQYF.